Sequencing of this T cell receptor (beta chain) was carried out in a study of PD-L1 blockade in urothelial cancer. Study information: Atezolizumab was started by patients in 2014 at 1,200 mg intravenously every 3 weeks. Male sex and bladder-origin urothelial cancer characterized about 90% of the roughly 30 patients.

Some clones are missing from TCRdb's copy, which holds only in-frame ones; the method was immunoSEQ multiplex PCR. The sample lists fewer than 90,000 clones; under 95% were seen once. General observations from the study: Expansion of tumor-associated blood clones at 3 weeks was greater in durable-benefit patients.

Comment on this clone: Antigen unknown.

Time point defined: peripheral blood 6 weeks after treatment start. This CDR3 comprises 16 residues. The V gene's germline CDR1 is MGHDK and CDR2 SYGVNS. V lost 4 bases to trimming and J lost 3 bases, with 16 bases between them. V gene TRBV25-1 combines with J gene TRBJ2-1; D perhaps matches TRBD2 (6 bases). The sequence came from a woman older than 75 with urothelial cancer. The material sequenced was PBMCs, taken around atezolizumab (anti-PD-L1) treatment. CDR3 amino acids: CASSGLSSGLYNEQFF. In nucleotides, the CDR3 is TGTGCCAGCAGTGGCTTGTCGAGCGGGCTCTACAATGAGCAGTTCTTC.